These 21 T cell receptor beta chains share one sample of origin, sequenced in a study of metastatic and nonmetastatic thyroid tumors. MiXCR re-clonotyped the PCR reads for TCRdb. The repertoire holds approximately 12,000 clones, with 27% as singletons. Prior to thyroid surgery, none of the patients had received any treatment. Sequencing was carried out using tumor tissue. These receptor sequences come from a female donor with papillary thyroid cancer or a benign thyroid nodule (not recorded which). Some clones in this sample may be carry-over from other donors' samples.

J is TRBJ2-7 and V is TRBV24-1; 10 nucleotides align to TRBD1. The CDR3 is made up of 15 amino acids. CDR1 KGHDR and CDR2 SFDVKD come from the germline V gene. V lost 9 bases and J lost 0; bases outside the gene matches: 7. The CDR3 DNA follows: TGTGCCACCTCGACGGGACAGGGGCCCTCCTACGAGCAGTACTTC. Translated: CATSTGQGPSYEQYF.

This clone occurred many times. One base away lies a much larger clone, so this may be a sequencing read error. This sample includes further DNA sequences coding for the same CDR3. This chain connects TRBV7-8 to TRBJ2-5, with TRBD2 matching over 11 bases. This CDR3 has 17 amino acids. Germline V lookup: CDR1 SGHVS, CDR2 FQNEAQ. The CDR3 coding sequence is TGCGCCAGCAGATCCTCCGGGACTAGCGGCTACCAAGAGACCCAGTACTTC. Amino acid sequence: CASRSSGTSGYQETQYF. Full variable domain (remainder filled in from reference TRBV7-8 and TRBJ2-5): GAGVSQSPRYKVAKRGQDVALRCDPISGHVSLFWYQQALGQGPEFLTYFQNEAQLDKSGLPSDRFFAERPEGSVSTLKIQRTQQEDSAVYLCASRSSGTSGYQETQYFGPGTRLLVL.

In this sample, this clone is medium-sized. The V and J genes are TRBV20-1 and TRBJ1-4; D possibly corresponds to TRBD1 (6 bases). The CDR3 runs to 13 residues. V gave up 4 bases and J gave up 6 bases, with 12 bases separating them. Germline V CDR1 and CDR2: DFQATT, SNEGSKA (reference sequence). CDR3 region: CSATETGYEKLFF. The CDR3 bases are TGCAGTGCTACCGAAACAGGGTATGAAAAACTGTTTTTT.

Many counts were recorded for this clone. The rearrangement uses TRBV6-4 and TRBJ1-1, with 11 bases lining up with TRBD1. In germline, CDR1 is MRHNA, CDR2 SNTAGT. CDR3 length: 14 residues. V lost 5 bases to trimming and J lost 4 bases; unmatched junction nucleotides: 3. The CDR3 nucleotides are TGTGCCAGCAGTCCGGGACAGGGGGTCACTGAAGCTTTCTTT. Protein: CASSPGQGVTEAFF.

By share, this clone ranks as medium-sized. The rearrangement links TRBV6-5 to TRBJ1-2; TRBD1 is a possible D gene (5 bases). The CDR3 has 14 amino acids. V lost 2 bases, J lost 8 bases, and 15 bases lay in between. Germline CDR1 reads MNHEY; CDR2 reads SVGAGI. CDR3 coding DNA: TGTGCCAGCAGTTACCTAACAGGACCTGGCGGCTACACCTTC. This sequence encodes CASSYLTGPGGYTF.

This clone was counted between two and nine times. V and J are TRBV19 and TRBJ2-7; D is undetermined. The V end lost 3 bases, the J end lost 4 bases, and 13 bases lay between the germline ends. CDR1 and CDR2 (germline): LNHDA, SQIVND (reference sequence). The CDR3 is made up of 14 amino acids. The CDR3 protein is CASSIGRTSYEQYF. In nucleotides, the CDR3 is TGTGCCAGTAGTATCGGACGGACCTCGTACGAGCAGTACTTC.

This clone was observed at least ten times. Just one base apart from a much larger clone, this may be a read error. The chain employs TRBV19 and TRBJ1-2, with 9 bases lining up with TRBD1. The length of the CDR3 is 12 residues. Germline V gives CDR1 LNHDA, CDR2 SQIVND (reference sequence). V lost 8 bases and J lost 7; bases outside the gene matches: 5. The CDR3 loop reads CASAADRGGYTF. The CDR3, as DNA: TGTGCCAGTGCCGCGGACAGGGGTGGCTACACCTTC.

This clone was counted a few times. V and J are TRBV20-1 and TRBJ2-7; 7 bases agree with TRBD2. The V gene end was trimmed by 1 base and the J gene end by 1 base; junction bases not matched to a gene: 1. CDR3 size: 13 residues. In germline, CDR1 is DFQATT, CDR2 SNEGSKA (reference sequence). The DNA of the CDR3 is TGCAGTGCTAGAGCGGGAGGATCCTACGAGCAGTACTTC. Encoded protein: CSARAGGSYEQYF.

The V gene is TRBV30, the J gene TRBJ2-1; D call uncertain. Trimming took 5 bases from V and 5 from J, leaving 10 bases between them. The CDR3 length is 12 residues. Germline-derived CDR1 and CDR2 are GTSNPN and SVGIG (reference sequence). The CDR3 spells CAWGRLDNEQFF. CDR3 DNA sequence: TGTGCCTGGGGGCGTTTGGACAATGAGCAGTTCTTC.

The chain combines TRBV20-1 with TRBJ2-7; a weak D match, TRBD1 (6 bases). V lost 3 bases to trimming and J lost 4 bases, with 19 bases between them. This CDR3 has 15 amino acids. CDR1 is DFQATT and CDR2 is SNEGSKA in the germline V gene (reference sequence). The CDR3: CSASSVPGQGYEQYF. CDR3 nucleotides: TGCAGTGCTAGTTCAGTCCCGGGACAAGGATACGAGCAGTACTTC.

Judged by abundance, this clone is medium-sized. The gene calls are TRBV20-1 and TRBJ2-7; D may be TRBD2 (6 bases). The CDR3 is 12 amino acids. Deletions cut 5 bases from V and 2 bases from J, with 10 bases between. CDR1 is DFQATT, CDR2 SNEGSKA, per germline (reference sequence). CDR3: CSARRDAYEQYF. Written as DNA, the CDR3 is TGCAGTGCTCGGCGGGACGCCTACGAGCAGTACTTC.

The chain employs TRBV5-1 and TRBJ1-2; 8 bases match TRBD1. Per germline, CDR1 SGHRS and CDR2 YFSETQ. The trim removed 0 bases at V and 3 bases at J, leaving 4 bases unmatched. The CDR3 has 15 residues. The CDR3 reads CASSLARGPDYGYTF. The DNA for the CDR3 is TGCGCCAGCAGCTTGGCCAGGGGGCCAGACTATGGCTACACCTTC. The full variable domain, rest sourced from reference TRBV5-1 and TRBJ1-2, is KAGVTQTPRYLIKTRGQQVTLSCSPISGHRSVSWYQQTPGQGLQFLFEYFSETQRNKGNFPGRFSGRQFSNSRSEMNVSTLELGDSALYLCASSLARGPDYGYTFGSGTRLTVV.

This clone has at least ten counts. Other DNA sequences in the sample encode the same CDR3. The rearrangement joins TRBV5-4 to TRBJ2-7; weak D call: TRBD1 (5 bases). The CDR3 covers 14 residues. V was trimmed by 0 bases and J by 0 bases, leaving 7 bases between them. The germline V gene has CDR1 SGHNT and CDR2 YYREEE (reference sequence). The CDR3 reads CASSLADSSYEQYF. CDR3 nucleotide sequence: TGTGCCAGCAGCTTGGCCGACAGCTCCTACGAGCAGTACTTC. The full variable domain, completed using reference TRBV5-4 and TRBJ2-7, is ETGVTQSPTHLIKTRGQQVTLRCSSQSGHNTVSWYQQALGQGPQFIFQYYREEENGRGNFPPRFSGLQFPNYSSELNVNALELDDSALYLCASSLADSSYEQYFGPGTRLTVT.

The table lists this clone with many counts. An end of the junction differs from the germline gene, which may be a read error. The sample contains more than one DNA sequence encoding this CDR3. CDR3 bases: TGCGCCATCAGTGAGCTAGGGAGAGTTAATGAAAAACTGTTTTTT. This codes for CAISELGRVNEKLFF. The chain carries TRBV10-3 and TRBJ1-4; D unresolved. The CDR3 totals 15 residues. The germline gives CDR1 ENHRY, CDR2 SYGVKD.

This clone was recorded many times. The chain recombines TRBV4-1 with TRBJ1-6; D is unresolved. Germline V lookup: CDR1 MGHRA, CDR2 YSYEKL. The CDR3 has 16 amino acids. Trimming shortened V by 1 base and J by 7 bases, and 14 bases separated the two germline ends. In nucleotides, the CDR3 is TGCGCCAGCAGCCAAGCTCGGACGGAGGTGAATTCACCCCTCCACTTT. Protein sequence: CASSQARTEVNSPLHF.

The chain carries TRBV20-1 and TRBJ2-1, with D hard to call. The germline V and J ends were trimmed by 5 bases and 0 bases, with 11 bases remaining between them. Germline CDR1 is DFQATT and CDR2 is SNEGSKA (reference sequence). CDR3 length: 14 residues. The CDR3 protein is CSARPPDSYNEQFF. The CDR3, as DNA: TGCAGTGCTCGACCCCCAGACTCCTACAATGAGCAGTTCTTC.

In this sample, this clone turned up a few times. This chain links TRBV6-1 with TRBJ1-2; weak D call: TRBD1 (5 bases). CDR3 length: 13 residues. Germline assignment: CDR1 MNHNS and CDR2 SASEGT. The ends were cut back, 10 bases at V and 6 bases at J, with 18 bases in the middle. Written as DNA, the CDR3 is TGTGCCATTTTAACCTGCGGGGCGCATGGCTACACCTTC. As protein: CAILTCGAHGYTF.

This clone has a count of ten or more. The genes are TRBV7-9 and TRBJ1-2; D is ambiguous. Deletions cut 4 bases from V and 6 bases from J, with 15 bases between. Germline CDR1 reads SEHNR; CDR2 reads FQNEAQ (reference sequence). The CDR3 extends over 14 amino acids. The CDR3 region has the DNA TGTGCCAGCAGCTACCCCGGAGGTATTAATGGCTACACCTTC. Translated: CASSYPGGINGYTF.

This clone showed up many times. A read error is possible here, since a much larger clone lies one base away. Other DNA sequences from this sample encode an identical CDR3 as well. The chain is built from TRBV12-3 or TRBV12-4 and TRBJ2-2; perhaps TRBD2 as D (5 bases). This CDR3 has 12 amino acids. V lost 6 bases and J 5 bases, leaving 7 bases between the germline ends. CDR3 amino acids: CASSWETGELFF. In nucleotides, the CDR3 is TGTGCCAGCAGCTGGGAGACCGGGGAGCTGTTTTTT.

The J gene is TRBJ2-2, the V gene TRBV9; 8 nucleotides align to TRBD2. With V trimmed by 4 bases and J by 2 bases, 7 bases remained unmatched. Germline V gene data show CDR1 as SGDLS and CDR2 as YYNGEE. CDR3 length: 16 amino acids. CDR3: CASSSSSGDNTGELFF. The CDR3 nucleotides are TGTGCCAGCAGCTCGAGTAGCGGGGACAACACCGGGGAGCTGTTTTTT.

This clone was seen repeatedly, ten times or more. The same CDR3 also results from other DNA sequences found in this sample. The chain links TRBV29-1 to TRBJ2-1, with D maybe TRBD1 (5 bases). This CDR3 has 12 residues. CDR1 is SQVTM, CDR2 ANQGSEA, per germline. Trimming took 4 bases from V and 6 from J, leaving 10 bases between them. The CDR3 here is CSVGGQTNEQFF. The CDR3 DNA follows: TGCAGCGTTGGTGGACAAACCAATGAGCAGTTCTTC.